A single sample gave rise to the 30 T cell receptor beta chains below, sequenced in a study of Ad26.COV2.S vaccination and SARS-CoV-2 variants. This sample's treatment: some 20 received Ad26.COV2.S at low or high dose, single or two shots; a few received placebo; per-sample allocation not given. Samples came from day 63 after the first vaccine or placebo injection. Sequencing was performed with immunoSEQ multiplex PCR; in TCRdb, only in-frame clones are kept and a portion is missing. The sample yields about 350,000 clones, about 89% seen once. This material consisted of peripheral blood, taken in a trial of Ad26.COV2.S vaccine versus placebo. These TCRs come from a person between 18 and 65 years old who received the Ad26.COV2.S COVID-19 vaccine or a placebo.

Remarks on this clone: Distinct nucleotide sequences in the sample also encode this CDR3. The V gene is TRBV6-5, the J gene TRBJ1-2; the match to TRBD1 covers 8 bases. The CDR3 has 13 residues. With V trimmed by 7 bases and J by 2 bases, 3 bases remained unmatched. Germline-derived CDR1 and CDR2 are MNHEY and SVGAGI. CDR3 sequence reads: CASTTGGNYGYTF. DNA for the CDR3: TGTGCCAGCACCACAGGGGGAAACTATGGCTACACCTTC.

J is TRBJ2-3 and V is TRBV7-3, with D hard to call. Germline CDR1 and CDR2: SGHTA and FQGTGA. V dropped 0 bases and J dropped 0 bases, with 7 bases sitting between them. There are 15 residues in the CDR3. CDR3 in amino acids: CASSLTSASTDTQYF. The CDR3 DNA reads TGTGCCAGCAGCTTAACGAGCGCCAGCACAGATACGCAGTATTTT.

This sequence joins TRBV10-3 and TRBJ2-3, with D perhaps TRBD1 (6 bases). V was pared by 6 bases and J by 1 base, with 8 bases between. Germline V gives CDR1 ENHRY, CDR2 SYGVKD. There are 13 residues in the CDR3. CDR3 loop: CAIRAGGTDTQYF. In DNA form, the CDR3 reads TGTGCCATCAGAGCAGGGGGCACAGATACGCAGTATTTT.

The genes are TRBV27 and TRBJ2-1; 10 bases line up with TRBD2. The CDR3 totals 15 residues. In germline, CDR1 is MNHEY, CDR2 SMNVEV (reference sequence). The V segment lost 3 bases and the J segment 7 bases; nucleotides outside the gene matches: 6. In nucleotides, the CDR3 is TGTGCCAGCAGTTTTTTTAGCGGGAGGAAGAATGAGCAGTTCTTC. It is translated as CASSFFSGRKNEQFF.

The CDR3 loop is CASSDKQGIGELFF. The CDR3 nucleotides read TGTGCCAGCAGTGACAAACAGGGGATCGGGGAGCTGTTTTTT. This rearrangement joins TRBV2 to TRBJ2-2; 7 nucleotides line up with TRBD1. The CDR3 has 14 amino acids. Unmatched junction bases numbered 5, after V lost 3 bases and J lost 7 bases. Germline V CDR1 and CDR2: SNHLY, FYNNEI.

The chain joins TRBV5-6 to TRBJ1-4; the D gene is possibly TRBD1 (6 bases). The V end was cut by 2 bases, the J end by 7 bases, with 15 bases between. The germline CDR1 and CDR2 sequences are SGHDT and YYEEEE. The CDR3 consists of 15 residues. The CDR3 spells CASSLKLGGSEKLFF. The CDR3 region has the DNA TGTGCCAGCAGCTTAAAACTAGGGGGGAGTGAAAAACTGTTTTTT.

This clone has a single count. This chain joins TRBV28 and TRBJ1-5; the D gene is possibly TRBD1 (5 bases). The germline CDR1 and CDR2 sequences are MDHEN and SYDVKM. V shed 8 bases and J shed 0 bases, with 20 bases lying between them. The CDR3 loop spans 17 amino acids. Here the CDR3 reads CASPKARAKYSNQPQHF. CDR3 DNA sequence: TGTGCCAGCCCAAAAGCCAGGGCAAAATATAGCAATCAGCCCCAGCATTTT.

The genes are TRBV7-2 and TRBJ2-1; 8 bases agree with TRBD1. This CDR3 region has 17 residues. Unmatched junction bases numbered 13, after V lost 2 bases and J lost 7 bases. Germline V gives CDR1 SGHTA, CDR2 FQGNSA. CDR3 in DNA: TGTGCCAGCAGCTTACGGACAGGGTGGGGCCTAGGGAATGAGCAGTTCTTC. Translating it yields CASSLRTGWGLGNEQFF.

V is TRBV5-1 and J is TRBJ2-5, with D unclear. The germline V and J ends were trimmed by 0 bases and 1 base, with 7 bases remaining between them. Germline V gene data show CDR1 as SGHRS and CDR2 as YFSETQ. CDR3 size: 14 residues. In DNA form, the CDR3 reads TGCGCCAGCAGCTTGGGGAGAAGCCAAGAGACCCAGTACTTC. Protein: CASSLGRSQETQYF.

The chain is built from TRBV29-1 and TRBJ1-1; D perhaps matches TRBD1 (6 bases). The V gene lost 8 bases and the J gene lost 0 bases, with 13 bases spanning the gap. CDR1 SQVTM and CDR2 ANQGSEA come from the germline V gene. The CDR3 has 13 amino acids. CDR3 amino acids: CSSRGGLNTEAFF. The CDR3 DNA reads as TGCAGCTCCCGGGGGGGCTTGAACACTGAAGCTTTCTTT.

The rearrangement uses TRBV9 and TRBJ2-2, with a weak D call TRBD1 (6 bases). The CDR3 length is 15 residues. Germline V gene sequence: CDR1 SGDLS, CDR2 YYNGEE. Trimming removed 4 bases at V and 1 base at J, with 11 bases between. CDR3 nucleotide sequence: TGTGCCAGCAGCCCAAGGGGACAGAACACCGGGGAGCTGTTTTTT. This encodes CASSPRGQNTGELFF.

The genes are TRBV12-3 or TRBV12-4 and TRBJ2-3; unclear D gene. This CDR3 region has 12 residues. Between the trimmed V and J ends, which lost 6 bases and 3 bases, there was a span of 7 bases. CDR3 coding DNA: TGTGCCAGCAGCCCATCGACAGATACGCAGTATTTT. Residues: CASSPSTDTQYF.

This rearrangement joins TRBV20-1 to TRBJ1-5; D call uncertain. The V end was cut by 3 bases, the J end by 5 bases, with 8 bases between. Germline-derived CDR1 and CDR2 are DFQATT and SNEGSKA (reference sequence). There are 12 residues in the CDR3. The CDR3 here is CSASSGDQPQHF. CDR3 coding DNA: TGCAGTGCTAGTTCGGGAGATCAGCCCCAGCATTTT.

The CDR3 loop reads CASSHPLAAGGASEEQFF. The DNA for the CDR3 is TGTGCCAGCAGCCATCCCCTAGCAGCAGGGGGCGCCTCGGAAGAGCAGTTCTTC. The chain recombines TRBV3-1 (or the pseudogene TRBV3-2) with TRBJ2-1, with 8 nucleotides matching TRBD1. The CDR3 spans 18 residues. J lost 10 bases, V lost 3 bases, and 20 bases had no gene match. Germline values: CDR1 LGHDT, CDR2 YNNKEL (reference sequence).

The chain uses TRBV7-9 and TRBJ2-2; 7 nucleotides line up with TRBD1. Trimming took 7 bases from V and 2 from J; bases not matched to a gene: 7. The germline CDR1 and CDR2 sequences are SEHNR and FQNEAQ (reference sequence). The CDR3 totals 15 residues. CDR3 amino acids: CASTPDRRNTGELFF. The CDR3 DNA reads as TGTGCCAGCACCCCGGACAGGCGTAACACCGGGGAGCTGTTTTTT.

The V gene is TRBV15, the J gene TRBJ2-2; 7 bases fit TRBD2. CDR3 length equals 16 residues. V lost 1 base and J lost 2; bases outside the gene matches: 4. Germline values: CDR1 LNHNV, CDR2 YYDKDF (reference sequence). The CDR3 sequence is CATSRGGTKNTGELFF. CDR3 bases: TGTGCCACCAGCAGAGGTGGGACTAAAAACACCGGGGAGCTGTTTTTT.

This clone was observed a few times. The genes are TRBV4-1 and TRBJ1-3, with no clear D. The V and J ends lost 0 bases and 0 bases respectively, with 3 bases between them. There are 14 residues in the CDR3. CDR1 is MGHRA, CDR2 YSYEKL, per germline. The CDR3, as DNA: TGCGCCAGCAGCCAAGAGATCTCTGGAAACACCATATATTTT. This sequence encodes CASSQEISGNTIYF.

The chain carries TRBV6-1 and TRBJ1-5; possible D gene TRBD1, 5 bases. Trimming removed 1 base at V and 10 bases at J, with 14 bases between. The CDR3 loop spans 14 amino acids. Germline V gives CDR1 MNHNS, CDR2 SASEGT. This chain's CDR3 is CASSEVRGRDPQHF. The CDR3 coding sequence is TGTGCCAGCAGTGAAGTAAGAGGCAGGGATCCCCAGCATTTT.

V gene TRBV18 combines with J gene TRBJ1-1; a possible D gene is TRBD1 (6 bases). The V end lost 4 bases, the J end lost 8 bases, and 8 bases lay between the germline ends. This CDR3 has 11 residues. Germline-derived CDR1 and CDR2 are KGHSH and LQKENI. The CDR3 region has the DNA TGTGCCAGCTCACTAGGGACAGAAGCTTTCTTT. This encodes CASSLGTEAFF.

The genes are TRBV6-5 and TRBJ1-5, with 7 bases lining up with TRBD1. Germline V gene sequence: CDR1 MNHEY, CDR2 SVGAGI. V was pared by 6 bases and J by 2 bases, with 7 bases of the junction left unmatched. The length of the CDR3 is 15 residues. The CDR3 loop is CASRSDRVGNQPQHF. In nucleotides, the CDR3 is TGTGCCAGCAGATCCGACAGGGTCGGCAATCAGCCCCAGCATTTT.

The chain employs TRBV29-1 and TRBJ1-2, with D hard to call. The CDR3 has 12 amino acids. Germline V gives CDR1 SQVTM, CDR2 ANQGSEA. Trimming left V 4 bases short and J 4 bases short, with 10 bases between. The CDR3 sequence is CSVGVSPYGYTF. The CDR3 DNA reads TGCAGCGTTGGGGTCTCGCCCTATGGCTACACCTTC.

The gene calls are TRBV10-3 and TRBJ2-5; TRBD2 might be the D (5 bases). The CDR3 consists of 13 residues. V dropped 3 bases and J dropped 3 bases, with 8 bases sitting between them. Per germline, CDR1 ENHRY and CDR2 SYGVKD. The CDR3 loop reads CAISDGREETQYF. DNA for the CDR3: TGTGCCATCAGTGACGGGCGGGAAGAGACCCAGTACTTC.

The chain carries TRBV11-2 and TRBJ2-1; D is uncertain. Trimming took off 0 bases at V and 8 bases at J, with 14 bases between the two ends. CDR1 is SGHAT, CDR2 FQNNGV, per germline. The CDR3 runs to 15 residues. The CDR3 nucleotides read TGTGCCAGCAGCTTAGAGTGGGGTCTAGTACATGAGCAGTTCTTC. Protein: CASSLEWGLVHEQFF.

V and J are TRBV4-2 and TRBJ1-5; D gene uncertain. The CDR3 has 15 amino acids. The germline V and J ends were trimmed by 0 bases and 1 base, with 7 bases remaining between them. Germline CDR1 is LGHNA and CDR2 is YNFKEQ. In DNA form, the CDR3 reads TGTGCCAGCAGCCAAGATAACGAGAGCAATCAGCCCCAGCATTTT. The encoded protein is CASSQDNESNQPQHF.

The genes are TRBV12-5 and TRBJ2-1, with a possible D match to TRBD2 (6 bases). In germline, CDR1 is LGHNT, CDR2 FRNRAP. The V and J ends lost 4 bases and 0 bases respectively, with 13 bases between them. The CDR3 loop spans 16 amino acids. CDR3 sequence (DNA): TGTGCTAGTGGTTCAACTAGCAGGCGCTCCTACAATGAGCAGTTCTTC. Protein product: CASGSTSRRSYNEQFF.

V usage is TRBV7-9 and J usage is TRBJ1-1, with 9 bases lining up with TRBD1. Trimming took 5 bases from V and 5 from J; bases not matched to a gene: 9. The CDR3 is made up of 15 amino acids. Germline V gene data show CDR1 as SEHNR and CDR2 as FQNEAQ (reference sequence). CDR3: CASSALQGAITEAFF. The CDR3 DNA reads as TGTGCCAGCAGCGCCTTACAGGGGGCTATTACTGAAGCTTTCTTT.

The V and J genes are TRBV19 and TRBJ1-2, with D maybe TRBD1 (6 bases). The germline gives CDR1 LNHDA, CDR2 SQIVND (reference sequence). The CDR3 has 16 residues. The V and J ends lost 4 bases and 4 bases respectively, with 19 bases between them. CDR3 DNA: TGTGCCAGTAGTACCCGAGACAGGTGGGATCCCTATGGCTACACCTTC. Translating it yields CASSTRDRWDPYGYTF. The full variable domain, completed using reference TRBV19 and TRBJ1-2, is DGGITQSPKYLFRKEGQNVTLSCEQNLNHDAMYWYRQDPGQGLRLIYYSQIVNDFQKGDIAEGYSVSREKKESFPLTVTSAQKNPTAFYLCASSTRDRWDPYGYTFGSGTRLTVV.

V and J are TRBV18 and TRBJ2-3; 8 positions agree with TRBD2. Germline trimming cut 5 bases from V and 3 bases from J; bases unmatched to any gene: 7. Germline V gene sequence: CDR1 KGHSH, CDR2 LQKENI. The CDR3 loop spans 15 amino acids. CDR3 sequence: CASSAGGTFTDTQYF. DNA for the CDR3: TGTGCCAGCTCAGCGGGGGGCACGTTTACAGATACGCAGTATTTT.

This sequence joins TRBV5-1 and TRBJ2-3, with 8 bases identical to TRBD2. The CDR3 is 14 amino acids. The V segment lost 0 bases and the J segment 9 bases; nucleotides outside the gene matches: 6. Germline V CDR1 and CDR2: SGHRS, YFSETQ. CDR3 coding DNA: TGCGCCAGCAGCTTGGGGTTAGCGGGGCGGACGCAGTATTTT. This codes for CASSLGLAGRTQYF. Using reference TRBV5-1 and TRBJ2-3 for the parts outside the CDR3, the full variable domain is KAGVTQTPRYLIKTRGQQVTLSCSPISGHRSVSWYQQTPGQGLQFLFEYFSETQRNKGNFPGRFSGRQFSNSRSEMNVSTLELGDSALYLCASSLGLAGRTQYFGPGTRLTVL.

The rearrangement uses TRBV27 and TRBJ1-5; D gene uncertain. Trimming cost V 4 bases and J 4 bases, with 11 bases left between them. There are 14 residues in the CDR3. Germline V gene data show CDR1 as MNHEY and CDR2 as SMNVEV (reference sequence). The CDR3 sequence: CASSSGTRNQPQHF. Here the CDR3 DNA reads TGTGCCAGCAGTTCGGGCACCCGGAATCAGCCCCAGCATTTT.